Listed below are T cell receptor beta chains from one sample, sequenced in a study of T cells after yellow fever vaccination. A single record per CDR3 protein comes from TCRdb applying MiXCR to the 5' RACE reads. Counted here are nearly 550,000 distinct CDR3 sequences, 15% to 20% occurring once; the ten biggest clones make up around 15%. The starting material was PBMCs, obtained 15 days after the yellow fever booster vaccination. The receptors were gathered from a man aged 25 to 40 who received the YFV17D yellow fever vaccine. The CDR3 runs from the conserved cysteine through the conserved F or W. D genes are given only for firm matches. Size is stated for part of the rows, as once, few or many counts, or as a class when the clone is expanded.

v_gene	j_gene	d_gene	abundance	CDR3aa	CDR3nt
TRBV20-1	TRBJ2-5	-	few	CSARDPGVQETQYF	TGCAGTGCTAGAGACCCCGGGGTTCAAGAGACCCAGTACTTC
TRBV20-1	TRBJ1-1	-	-	CSASLLDKAFF	TGCAGTGCTTCCCTGCTTGATAAAGCTTTCTTT
TRBV20-1	TRBJ2-6	-	few	CSAREASGANVLTF	TGCAGTGCTAGAGAAGCTTCTGGGGCCAACGTCCTGACTTTC
TRBV5-1	TRBJ2-3	TRBD2	-	CASSLGRTSGSGTDTQYF	TGCGCCAGCAGCTTGGGACGGACTAGCGGGAGTGGTACAGATACGCAGTATTTT
TRBV20-1	TRBJ1-2	-	-	CSAREQGDYGYTF	TGCAGTGCTAGAGAACAGGGCGACTATGGCTACACCTTC
TRBV7-9	TRBJ2-7	-	few	CASSLGEEFEQYF	TGTGCCAGCAGCTTGGGAGAGGAGTTTGAGCAGTACTTC
TRBV28	TRBJ1-3	-	-	CASSLPTLNTIYF	TGTGCCAGCAGTTTACCGACACTGAACACCATATATTTT
TRBV24-1	TRBJ2-1	TRBD1	-	CATSDPTGVNEQFF	TGTGCCACCAGTGACCCCACAGGGGTTAATGAGCAGTTCTTC
TRBV7-9	TRBJ2-1	TRBD2	few	CASSLYGTSGEGEQFF	TGTGCCAGCAGCTTATATGGGACTAGCGGCGAGGGTGAGCAGTTCTTC
TRBV20-1	TRBJ2-1	-	-	CSAPPGRRSYNEQFF	TGCAGTGCTCCCCCGGGGCGGAGATCCTACAATGAGCAGTTCTTC
TRBV14	TRBJ1-3	-	few	CASSQPPGNTIYF	TGTGCCAGCAGCCAACCACCCGGAAACACCATATATTTT
TRBV20-1	TRBJ2-1	TRBD2	-	CSARGIAGEATSYNEQFF	TGCAGTGCTAGAGGGATAGCGGGAGAAGCGACCTCCTACAATGAGCAGTTCTTC
TRBV20-1	TRBJ2-2	-	-	CSAGFMNTGELFF	TGCAGTGCTGGCTTCATGAACACCGGGGAGCTGTTTTTT
TRBV7-2	TRBJ2-7	TRBD1	-	CASSYTGASYEQYF	TGTGCCAGCAGCTACACAGGGGCCAGCTACGAGCAGTACTTC
TRBV12-3/TRBV12-4	TRBJ2-1	TRBD2	few	CASPREGGDNEQFF	TGTGCCAGCCCCCGGGAGGGTGGGGACAATGAGCAGTTCTTC
TRBV6-5	TRBJ2-1	TRBD1	-	CASSYSRDSYNEQFF	TGTGCCAGCAGTTACTCGAGGGACAGCTACAATGAGCAGTTCTTC
TRBV20-1	TRBJ2-4	-	-	CSGTFGNIQYF	TGCAGCGGGACTTTTGGGAACATTCAGTACTTC
TRBV7-2	TRBJ2-2	-	-	CASSLPGKGGELFF	TGTGCCAGCAGCTTGCCCGGGAAGGGCGGGGAGCTGTTTTTT
TRBV6-1	TRBJ2-7	-	many	CASSPRGTYEQYF	TGTGCCAGCAGCCCAAGGGGGACCTACGAGCAGTACTTC
TRBV7-2	TRBJ2-7	TRBD2	few	CASSTMGGDYEQYF	TGTGCCAGCAGCACCATGGGGGGGGACTACGAGCAGTACTTC
TRBV27	TRBJ2-7	TRBD2	-	CASSPRQGGEQYF	TGTGCCAGCAGTCCCCGGCAGGGAGGGGAGCAGTACTTC
TRBV15	TRBJ2-2	-	few	CATSFRGTGELFF	TGTGCCACCAGCTTCCGGGGAACCGGGGAGCTGTTTTTT
TRBV29-1	TRBJ2-3	-	-	CSVPKAGGDTQYF	TGCAGCGTCCCTAAAGCGGGTGGAGATACGCAGTATTTT
TRBV7-7	TRBJ2-3	-	-	CASSSSQIHTDTQYF	TGTGCCAGCAGCTCTTCCCAAATTCACACAGATACGCAGTATTTT
TRBV3-1	TRBJ2-7	-	few	CASSPETGAVYEQYF	TGTGCCAGCAGCCCCGAAACGGGGGCAGTCTACGAGCAGTACTTC
TRBV30	TRBJ2-1	-	few	CAWSVGTNNEQFF	TGTGCCTGGAGTGTGGGAACCAACAATGAGCAGTTCTTC
TRBV18	TRBJ2-5	-	few	CASSPRRSGQETQYF	TGTGCCAGCTCACCCCGGAGGAGCGGCCAAGAGACCCAGTACTTC
TRBV20-1	TRBJ1-4	-	-	CSARRQGGKLFF	TGCAGTGCTAGAAGGCAAGGTGGAAAACTGTTTTTT
TRBV12-3/TRBV12-4	TRBJ2-3	-	-	CASSIRDSWGDTQYF	TGTGCCAGCAGTATCCGGGACTCTTGGGGAGATACGCAGTATTTT
TRBV5-1	TRBJ1-1	-	-	CASSLAGAGRWYGTEAFF	TGCGCCAGCAGCTTGGCCGGGGCAGGGAGGTGGTATGGCACTGAAGCTTTCTTT
TRBV6-6	TRBJ2-1	-	many	CASSGGYNEQFF	TGTGCCAGCAGTGGAGGCTACAATGAGCAGTTCTTC
TRBV7-8	TRBJ1-2	-	few	CASSPRDGSNYGYTF	TGTGCCAGCAGCCCGAGGGACGGCTCTAACTATGGCTACACCTTC
TRBV6-2/TRBV6-3	TRBJ1-1	-	-	CASSSFLSTLEGAFF	TGTGCCAGCAGTTCCTTCCTCTCGACACTCGAGGGAGCTTTCTTT
TRBV20-1	TRBJ2-7	-	few	CSARGRGWGEQYF	TGCAGTGCTAGGGGCCGTGGGTGGGGGGAGCAGTACTTC
TRBV11-2	TRBJ2-2	-	few	CASSPRTTNTGELFF	TGTGCCAGCAGCCCGCGGACGACGAACACCGGGGAGCTGTTTTTT
TRBV4-2	TRBJ2-7	TRBD1	few	CASSPGDRASVYEQYF	TGTGCCAGCAGTCCTGGGGACAGGGCAAGCGTCTACGAGCAGTACTTC
TRBV20-1	TRBJ1-1	-	few	CSAVDTEAFF	TGCAGTGCGGTCGACACTGAAGCTTTCTTT
TRBV3-1	TRBJ1-1	-	-	CASSQFPRGGKGEAFF	TGTGCCAGCAGCCAATTCCCCAGAGGAGGGAAGGGTGAAGCTTTCTTT
TRBV7-8	TRBJ2-7	-	-	CASSLGIGGDEQYF	TGTGCCAGCAGCTTAGGTATAGGCGGCGACGAGCAGTACTTC
TRBV3-1	TRBJ1-2	-	few	CASSQRENYGYTF	TGTGCCAGCAGCCAACGAGAGAACTATGGCTACACCTTC
TRBV5-1	TRBJ2-2	-	few	CASSYSGVARELFF	TGCGCCAGCAGCTACTCAGGGGTCGCGCGGGAGCTGTTTTTT
TRBV15	TRBJ2-1	-	-	CATSGSSRGTVSYNEQFF	TGTGCCACCAGCGGATCATCAAGGGGAACAGTGTCCTACAATGAGCAGTTCTTC
TRBV27	TRBJ2-1	TRBD1	few	CASSSPDRDPYNEQFF	TGTGCCAGCAGTTCGCCGGACAGGGACCCCTACAATGAGCAGTTCTTC